Here is one T cell receptor beta chain with its context. The antigen is not known. A junction end diverges from the germline sequence, so it may reflect a read error. These data come from a study of cytomegalovirus exposure and HLA in healthy donors. Overall study context: An early release of data contained approximately 85 million unique TCRs, which came from HLA-typed donors.

The PCR was carried out with 60 Vbeta primers and 13 Jbeta primers. Method: immunoSEQ multiplex PCR; TCRdb's copy keeps in-frame clones and lacks some. The data contain around 120,000 clones, 80% of them singletons. Study findings and constraints: A later analysis reportedly identified an Asian-associated ancestry cluster as carrying fewer N-insertions than the approximately 730-donor mean. The later analysis indicated that the majority of CMV-associated TCR beta chains appeared HLA-restricted.

Germline V gene data show CDR1 as WNHNN and CDR2 as SYGVQD (reference sequence). The CDR3 is 19 residues long. The sample consisted of PBMCs. The chain recombines TRBV10-1 with TRBJ2-4; 9 bases map to TRBD1. The receptor comes from a woman in her forties in good health and CMV-seronegative. CDR3 amino acids: CASSTRDRATRGPNNIQYF. The CDR3 DNA follows: TGCGCCAGCAGTACCCGGGACAGGGCCACCCGAGGGCCCAACAACATTCAGTACTTC.